This T cell receptor (beta chain) was found in a study of shared clonotypes between healthy human individuals (dated by TCRdb to 2020 to 2021). In the study overall: The cohort included a few men and a couple of women between 18 and 49 years of age. The study deeply sequenced blood TCR repertoires of about five healthy adults to estimate repertoire size and the extent of clonotype sharing between individuals. To increase sequencing depth and limit assay-specific biases, different laboratories used diverse techniques to prepare libraries and sequence TCR repertoires. Between about 0.8 and 9 billion PBMCs per donor were obtained by leukapheresis. Per donor, three plates each were used for CD4 naive and CD4 memory, two for CD8 naive, and one for CD8 memory.

Donors were healthy HIV-negative adults with no recently reported acute infections or vaccinations. Every donor was a Caucasian adult living in Nashville, Tennessee, USA. CD4+ T cells were enriched through magnetic negative selection, after which naive cells were positively selected on CD45RA and the remaining negative fraction served as the memory subset. Blood was obtained by leukapheresis, after which PBMCs were separated by Ficoll-Histopaque density gradient centrifugation and cryopreserved in liquid nitrogen vapor phase. Analytical flow cytometry was used to check the purity and quantity of every magnetically sorted T cell population. Each sorted fraction had its genomic DNA isolated and then quantified by UV absorbance on a Nanodrop 2000c. In regard to this clone: The target of this receptor is not known. No much larger clone exists at a distance of one base, and base qualities are not known.

Using the deep immunoSEQ assay, TCR CDR3 regions were amplified from genomic DNA by multiplex PCR. Genomic DNA extracted from each cell subset was distributed evenly over all wells of several immunoSEQ 96-well plates, and each plate served as one replicate. For sorted subsets, each replicate PCR was loaded with roughly 0.2 ug genomic DNA, equivalent to about 30,000 T cell genomes. The purified libraries were quantified using a Qubit 3.0 fluorometer, sized with a Bioanalyzer 2100, and then quantified again using the KAPA Library Quantification kit. Every immunoSEQ 96-well plate was sequenced on a separate single-read 150-cycle Illumina NextSeq 550 flow cell. For the original study's pipeline: The immunoSEQ output contained only junctional sequences without quality scores, so filtering could not match that applied to full-length reads. To assign V/J genes and CDR3, sequences were annotated using PyIR, a Python wrapper for IgBLAST v1.9, with IMGT germline references. Reads were filtered out if the reads had weak V/J assignments (E-value above 1e-6), no CDR3, stop codons, out-of-frame junctions, or ambiguous translated residues. V3J clonotypes were defined as sequences sharing an identical inferred V gene, J gene, and CDR3 amino acid sequence. Percentage overlap between repertoires was computed as shared unique clonotypes divided by the size of the smaller repertoire. Three approaches were used to assess repertoire richness: RTK rarefaction, the Chao1 estimator, and Recon v2.1 estimates of unobserved clonotypes. OLGA was used to compute generation probabilities for all TCRbeta clonotypes that the gDNA method yielded from several donors. TCRdb re-hosts the immuneACCESS table, in-frame sequences only. Its copies lack some clones; in the studies checked, an unresolved V gene accounts for under half of them, and the cause for the rest is not known. The DNA gave D and trimming, while V, J and clone size come from that table. The sample yields roughly 2 million clones; roughly 95% were counted once. Jointly, the top ten make up about 0.13% of the sample.

The CDR3 measures 15 amino acids from cysteine to phenylalanine. Solely the CDR3 DNA is kept, with 45 bases framed from the first base. V is cut back by 4 bases and J by 5 bases, with 9 bases in the junction unmatched. The germline V gene yields ENHRY for CDR1 and SYGVKD for CDR2. Points the paper makes about the study in general: Compared with non-shared clonotypes, clonotypes shared by all four sorted-subset donors had higher generation probabilities. Because the study included a small number of donors, the genetic and exposure-history diversity represented was limited. Even with the large sequencing depth, rarefaction of the sorted-subset datasets indicated that sequencing was incomplete. Estimated clonotype richness was generally larger for naive than for memory subsets. Sampling was limited to blood, and TCR repertoires in tissue likely differ from TCR repertoires in blood. Pairwise subsampling led to the expectation that sequencing depth would affect the degree of clonotype sharing among donors. When a few donors were compared, the shared fraction of clonotypes was about 5% for naive CD4, about 4% for naive CD8, roughly 2.5% for memory CD4, and 0.4% for memory CD8.

What was sequenced was naive CD4+ T cells sorted from blood. The meaning of the sample's cell subset or site label: CD45RA+ positively selected. The chain was built from TRBV10-3 and TRBJ2-5, and 8 junction bases match TRBD1. The sequence was collected from a man in his late teens or twenties in good health. The CDR3 protein is CAISGFQGAGETQYF. The base sequence is TGTGCCATCAGTGGATTTCAGGGGGCGGGGGAGACCCAGTACTTC.